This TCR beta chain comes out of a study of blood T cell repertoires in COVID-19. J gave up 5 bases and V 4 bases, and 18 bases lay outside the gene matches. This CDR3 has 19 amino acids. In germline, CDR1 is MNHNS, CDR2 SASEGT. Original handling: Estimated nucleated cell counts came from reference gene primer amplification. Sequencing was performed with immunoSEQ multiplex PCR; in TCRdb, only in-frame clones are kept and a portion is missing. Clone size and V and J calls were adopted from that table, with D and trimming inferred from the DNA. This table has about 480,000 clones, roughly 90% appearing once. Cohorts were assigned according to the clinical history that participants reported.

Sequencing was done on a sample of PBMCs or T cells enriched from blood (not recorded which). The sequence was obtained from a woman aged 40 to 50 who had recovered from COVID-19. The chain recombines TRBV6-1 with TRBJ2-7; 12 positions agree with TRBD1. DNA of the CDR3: TGTGCCAGCAGTGGGGACAGGGGGCGAGTAAGGCGGCGGGATAACGAGCAGTACTTC. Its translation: CASSGDRGRVRRRDNEQYF.